The rows below give T cell receptor beta chains drawn from one sample of a study of CD8 T cells in Susac syndrome. TCRdb re-analysed the immunoSEQ multiplex PCR reads in MiXCR, keeping a single row per CDR3 protein. The sample has a few hundred thousand distinct CDR3 sequences; 85% are singletons. The source material was CD8+ T cells from PBMCs. The receptor set was obtained from a human donor with multiple sclerosis. CDR3s include the opening cysteine and the closing phenylalanine or tryptophan. The order of the fields is V gene, J gene, D gene, clone size, CDR3 DNA, CDR3 protein. The D gene is left open where the match is weak. Size is omitted from some rows. Given values are once, few, many or a class for expanded clones.

v_gene: TRBV20-1; j_gene: TRBJ2-7; d_gene: TRBD2; abundance: NA; CDR3nt: TGCAGTGCCGAAGAGCTAGCGGGAGTTGGTGTGAGGGAGCAGTACTTC; CDR3aa: CSAEELAGVGVREQYF
v_gene: TRBV7-9; j_gene: TRBJ1-2; d_gene: NA; abundance: NA; CDR3nt: TGTGCCAGCAGCTTATTAGAGGACCCAAGATTGGGCTACACCTTC; CDR3aa: CASSLLEDPRLGYTF
v_gene: TRBV27; j_gene: TRBJ2-3; d_gene: TRBD2; abundance: NA; CDR3nt: TGTGCCAGCAGTTTCGTGGAAACCCTAGCGGGAGGGCCATCGGATACGCAGTATTTT; CDR3aa: CASSFVETLAGGPSDTQYF
v_gene: TRBV9; j_gene: TRBJ1-3; d_gene: NA; abundance: once; CDR3nt: TGTGCCAGCAGCGAGGGGGGGAACTCTGGAAACACCATATATTTT; CDR3aa: CASSEGGNSGNTIYF
v_gene: TRBV27; j_gene: TRBJ1-4; d_gene: NA; abundance: NA; CDR3nt: TGTGCCAGCAAAGCCTTAGGATCCGGTCATGAAAAACTGTTTTTT; CDR3aa: CASKALGSGHEKLFF
v_gene: TRBV4-1; j_gene: TRBJ1-5; d_gene: TRBD1; abundance: once; CDR3nt: TGCGCCAGCAGCCAGGCTTTGGCAGGGGGTTTGAAGAATCAGCCCCAGCATTTT; CDR3aa: CASSQALAGGLKNQPQHF
v_gene: TRBV4-1; j_gene: TRBJ2-2; d_gene: NA; abundance: NA; CDR3nt: TGCGCCAGCAGCCAAATTACGGGGGCGAACACCGGGGAGCTGTTTTTT; CDR3aa: CASSQITGANTGELFF
v_gene: TRBV5-1; j_gene: TRBJ2-7; d_gene: TRBD2; abundance: NA; CDR3nt: TGCGCCAGCAGCTTACTGTCTAGCGGGCGCCCGGGATACGGGCAGTACTTC; CDR3aa: CASSLLSSGRPGYGQYF
v_gene: TRBV10-3; j_gene: TRBJ1-5; d_gene: NA; abundance: NA; CDR3nt: TGTGCCATCAGTGATGAGATCTTAAATCAGCCCCAGCATTTT; CDR3aa: CAISDEILNQPQHF
v_gene: TRBV6-5; j_gene: TRBJ2-2; d_gene: TRBD2; abundance: NA; CDR3nt: TGTGCCAGCAGTACGGGGGGAAACACCGGGGAGCTGTTTTTT; CDR3aa: CASSTGGNTGELFF
v_gene: TRBV7-9; j_gene: TRBJ2-1; d_gene: TRBD2; abundance: once; CDR3nt: TGTGCCAGCAGCTCCTGGACTAGCGGGAAGTCCTACAATGAGCAGTTCTTC; CDR3aa: CASSSWTSGKSYNEQFF
v_gene: TRBV29-1; j_gene: TRBJ2-1; d_gene: TRBD2; abundance: NA; CDR3nt: TGCAGCGTTGCCTTATGGACTAGCGGGGGGGCAGATGAGCAGTTCTTC; CDR3aa: CSVALWTSGGADEQFF
v_gene: TRBV9; j_gene: TRBJ2-3; d_gene: TRBD2; abundance: NA; CDR3nt: TGTGCCAGCAGCGTAGACCGGGCGGGGGGGCCACATACGCAGTATTTT; CDR3aa: CASSVDRAGGPHTQYF
v_gene: TRBV7-9; j_gene: TRBJ2-3; d_gene: NA; abundance: NA; CDR3nt: TGTGCCAGCAGCTTCGGGGACCTCGGGCATTTT; CDR3aa: CASSFGDLGHF
v_gene: TRBV20-1; j_gene: TRBJ1-1; d_gene: TRBD1; abundance: NA; CDR3nt: TGCAGTGCTCGGGGACAGGGGCCCATTGAAGCTTTCTTT; CDR3aa: CSARGQGPIEAFF
v_gene: TRBV29-1; j_gene: TRBJ2-3; d_gene: NA; abundance: NA; CDR3nt: TGCAGCGTTGATCGAGGGGAGAGCACAGATACGCAGTATTTT; CDR3aa: CSVDRGESTDTQYF
v_gene: TRBV6-1; j_gene: TRBJ1-1; d_gene: NA; abundance: NA; CDR3nt: TGTGCCAGCAGAGGGGCTGGCGAGCTGGGGAACACTGAAGCTTTCTTT; CDR3aa: CASRGAGELGNTEAFF
v_gene: TRBV11-2; j_gene: TRBJ2-7; d_gene: TRBD2; abundance: few; CDR3nt: TGTGCCAGCACCCTCCATGGAGCGGGACTCTACGAGCAGTACTTC; CDR3aa: CASTLHGAGLYEQYF
v_gene: TRBV25-1; j_gene: TRBJ2-3; d_gene: NA; abundance: NA; CDR3nt: TGTGCCAGCACTGACGATCCAGATACGAAAGGGACAGATACGCAGTATTTT; CDR3aa: CASTDDPDTKGTDTQYF
v_gene: TRBV6-5; j_gene: TRBJ2-7; d_gene: NA; abundance: NA; CDR3nt: TGTGCCAGCAGTTACGGGCCAGGGGACTACGAGCAGTACTTC; CDR3aa: CASSYGPGDYEQYF
v_gene: TRBV7-8; j_gene: TRBJ2-7; d_gene: TRBD2; abundance: NA; CDR3nt: TGTGCCAGCCACGGGGGACTAGCGGGAACCTACGAGCAGTACTTC; CDR3aa: CASHGGLAGTYEQYF
v_gene: TRBV6-5; j_gene: TRBJ2-7; d_gene: NA; abundance: NA; CDR3nt: TGTGCCAGCAGACCTCGCGGGCAGCGGCGGGAGCAGTACTTC; CDR3aa: CASRPRGQRREQYF
v_gene: TRBV5-5; j_gene: TRBJ1-2; d_gene: NA; abundance: NA; CDR3nt: TGTGCCAGCAGCCATACAAGCTACACCTTC; CDR3aa: CASSHTSYTF
v_gene: TRBV7-9; j_gene: TRBJ1-1; d_gene: TRBD1; abundance: NA; CDR3nt: TGTGCCAGCAGTTCAGGGGGCGGGTGGACTGAAGCTTTCTTT; CDR3aa: CASSSGGGWTEAFF
v_gene: TRBV6-2/TRBV6-3; j_gene: TRBJ2-1; d_gene: NA; abundance: NA; CDR3nt: TGTGCCAGCATCAAGGTGCCCGGAGGTGAGCAGTTCTTC; CDR3aa: CASIKVPGGEQFF
v_gene: TRBV27; j_gene: TRBJ1-5; d_gene: NA; abundance: NA; CDR3nt: TGTGCCAGCAGTTTATCGAAGGGAAGCAATCAGCCCCAGCATTTT; CDR3aa: CASSLSKGSNQPQHF
v_gene: TRBV29-1; j_gene: TRBJ2-1; d_gene: NA; abundance: NA; CDR3nt: TGCAGCGTTGAGAGGGATGAGCAGTTCTTC; CDR3aa: CSVERDEQFF
v_gene: TRBV12-3/TRBV12-4; j_gene: TRBJ1-4; d_gene: NA; abundance: NA; CDR3nt: TGTGCCAGCAGTTTTGATCCGGGCCGGGGGGAAAAACTGTTTTTT; CDR3aa: CASSFDPGRGEKLFF
v_gene: TRBV4-1; j_gene: TRBJ2-7; d_gene: TRBD2; abundance: NA; CDR3nt: TGCGCCAGCAGCCAAGAGCCCCCGGGACTAGCCGACTACGAGCAGTACTTC; CDR3aa: CASSQEPPGLADYEQYF
v_gene: TRBV9; j_gene: TRBJ2-5; d_gene: NA; abundance: NA; CDR3nt: TGTGCCAGCAGCGTAGACCAGGTACAGGGAGGACAAGAGACCCAGTACTTC; CDR3aa: CASSVDQVQGGQETQYF
v_gene: TRBV4-2; j_gene: TRBJ2-7; d_gene: NA; abundance: NA; CDR3nt: TGTGCCAGCAGCCAAGTGGCTCAGAGCTCCTACGAGCAGTACTTC; CDR3aa: CASSQVAQSSYEQYF
v_gene: TRBV20-1; j_gene: TRBJ2-2; d_gene: NA; abundance: NA; CDR3nt: TGCAGTGCTCCCTCTGGTCATCACACCGGGGAGCTGTTTTTT; CDR3aa: CSAPSGHHTGELFF
v_gene: TRBV5-5; j_gene: TRBJ1-1; d_gene: TRBD1; abundance: NA; CDR3nt: TGTGCCAGCAGCCCCCGGGACAGGGAGAACACTGAAGCTTTCTTT; CDR3aa: CASSPRDRENTEAFF
v_gene: TRBV4-1; j_gene: TRBJ2-2; d_gene: NA; abundance: NA; CDR3nt: TGCGCCAGCAGCCAAGATCTGGACTCCGGGGAGCTGTTTTTT; CDR3aa: CASSQDLDSGELFF
v_gene: TRBV10-2; j_gene: TRBJ2-1; d_gene: TRBD2; abundance: NA; CDR3nt: TGCGCCAGCACTAGCGGGGTTTACAATGAGCAGTTCTTC; CDR3aa: CASTSGVYNEQFF
v_gene: TRBV28; j_gene: TRBJ2-7; d_gene: TRBD2; abundance: NA; CDR3nt: TGTGCCAGCAGTCCCCCGGGACTAGCGGAATCCATATCCTACGAGCAGTACTTC; CDR3aa: CASSPPGLAESISYEQYF
v_gene: TRBV4-1; j_gene: TRBJ2-3; d_gene: TRBD2; abundance: NA; CDR3nt: TGCGCCAGCAGCACCCCCGGGACTAGCGTCTCAGATACGCAGTATTTT; CDR3aa: CASSTPGTSVSDTQYF
v_gene: TRBV11-2; j_gene: TRBJ2-4; d_gene: NA; abundance: NA; CDR3nt: TGTGCCAGCAGCCCTCCGGGGGGCAGCATTCAGTACTTC; CDR3aa: CASSPPGGSIQYF
v_gene: TRBV27; j_gene: TRBJ2-7; d_gene: NA; abundance: few; CDR3nt: TGTGCCAGCAGTTGGGGGGTTACCTACGAGCAGTACTTC; CDR3aa: CASSWGVTYEQYF